The 27 T cell receptor beta chains below were found in one sample sequenced in a study of shared clonotypes between healthy human individuals. Repertoires were generated with immunoSEQ multiplex PCR, while TCRdb's copy carries only in-frame clones and drops some. Here the sample spans some 300,000 clones, around 70% being singletons. The sample comprised memory CD4+ T cells sorted from blood. Regarding subset: CD45RA-negative fraction. The receptors come from a man aged 25-45 years in good health.

The chain recombines TRBV12-5 with TRBJ2-7; no clear D gene. With 2 bases removed from V and 0 bases from J, the gap between germline ends came to 11 bases. This CDR3 region has 15 residues. CDR1 is LGHNT, CDR2 FRNRAP, per germline. In nucleotides, the CDR3 is TGTGCTAGTGGTTTGTCCGGCGCCAGCTCCTACGAGCAGTACTTC. Translating gives CASGLSGASSYEQYF.

This clone occurred a few times. The chain employs TRBV18 and TRBJ2-5; D gene ambiguous. CDR1 is KGHSH and CDR2 is LQKENI in the germline V gene. V was cut by 1 base and J by 0 bases, with 6 bases left in between. The CDR3 has 14 amino acids. CDR3: CASSPLQNQETQYF. For the CDR3, the DNA is TGTGCCAGCTCACCACTCCAGAACCAAGAGACCCAGTACTTC.

The rearrangement links TRBV5-1 to TRBJ2-7; D may be TRBD2 (5 bases). The V and J ends lost 1 base and 2 bases respectively, with 7 bases between them. CDR1 is SGHRS and CDR2 is YFSETQ in the germline V gene. This CDR3 is built from 13 residues. The CDR3 DNA reads as TGCGCCAGCAGCTTGTCCGGGACCTACGAGCAGTACTTC. As protein: CASSLSGTYEQYF. The variable domain in full, completed from reference TRBV5-1 and TRBJ2-7, reads KAGVTQTPRYLIKTRGQQVTLSCSPISGHRSVSWYQQTPGQGLQFLFEYFSETQRNKGNFPGRFSGRQFSNSRSEMNVSTLELGDSALYLCASSLSGTYEQYFGPGTRLTVT.

The V gene is TRBV5-1, the J gene TRBJ2-2, with D uncertain. Germline V CDR1 and CDR2: SGHRS, YFSETQ. CDR3 length: 13 residues. The V end was cut by 2 bases, the J end by 5 bases, with 7 bases between. DNA for the CDR3: TGCGCCAGCAGCTTCCGCACTACCGGGGAGCTGTTTTTT. It translates to CASSFRTTGELFF.

The V gene is TRBV7-9, the J gene TRBJ2-1; 13 bases are shared with TRBD2. J was trimmed by 2 bases and V by 4 bases; bases with no gene match: 2. The germline CDR1 and CDR2 sequences are SEHNR and FQNEAQ (reference sequence). This CDR3 comprises 16 residues. CDR3 bases: TGTGCCAGCAGCTCGGGACTAGCGGGAACCTACAATGAGCAGTTCTTC. Protein sequence: CASSSGLAGTYNEQFF.

This clone has a count of ten or more. This chain connects TRBV29-1 to TRBJ1-1; D gene unclear. V dropped 6 bases and J dropped 0 bases, with 8 bases sitting between them. The CDR3 is made up of 12 amino acids. The V gene's germline CDR1 is SQVTM and CDR2 ANQGSEA. CDR3: CSVTDVNTEAFF. Here the CDR3 DNA reads TGCAGCGTAACGGATGTGAACACTGAAGCTTTCTTT.

The J gene is TRBJ2-1, the V gene TRBV13, with 7 bases matching TRBD1. Germline values: CDR1 PRHDT, CDR2 FYEKMQ (reference sequence). V trimming: 6 bases; J trimming: 6 bases; junction bases outside the gene matches: 5. This CDR3 region has 13 residues. The CDR3 protein is CASRRTGSNEQFF. CDR3 coding DNA: TGTGCCAGCAGGAGGACAGGAAGCAATGAGCAGTTCTTC.

The chain uses TRBV28 and TRBJ2-1, with TRBD2 matching 8 bases. The V gene end was trimmed by 4 bases and the J gene end by 0 bases; junction bases not matched to a gene: 2. Germline assignment: CDR1 MDHEN and CDR2 SYDVKM. This CDR3 contains 15 residues. CDR3 loop: CASSSLADSYNEQFF. The CDR3 nucleotides are TGTGCCAGCAGTTCACTAGCGGACTCCTACAATGAGCAGTTCTTC.

The V gene is TRBV5-1, the J gene TRBJ1-1, with D possibly TRBD1 on 5 matching bases. The CDR3 extends over 15 amino acids. Trimming shortened V by 7 bases and J by 1 base, and 17 bases separated the two germline ends. CDR1 and CDR2 from the germline V gene are SGHRS and YFSETQ. As DNA, the CDR3 is TGCGCCAGCGGTCCGGGGGGGATACAGAACACTGAAGCTTTCTTT. Protein: CASGPGGIQNTEAFF. Supplemented by reference TRBV5-1 and TRBJ1-1, the full variable domain reads KAGVTQTPRYLIKTRGQQVTLSCSPISGHRSVSWYQQTPGQGLQFLFEYFSETQRNKGNFPGRFSGRQFSNSRSEMNVSTLELGDSALYLCASGPGGIQNTEAFFGQGTRLTVV.

The chain employs TRBV7-9 and TRBJ1-1, with TRBD1 as a possible D gene (5 bases). Trimming left V 5 bases short and J 1 base short, with 11 bases between. This CDR3 has 14 residues. Germline V lookup: CDR1 SEHNR, CDR2 FQNEAQ (reference sequence). In DNA, the CDR3 is TGTGCCAGCAGCGTCCAGGGACGGAACACTGAAGCTTTCTTT. It codes for CASSVQGRNTEAFF.

V is TRBV7-2 and J is TRBJ2-1; D is unclear. CDR1 SGHTA and CDR2 FQGNSA come from the germline V gene. The CDR3 runs to 11 residues. Trimming took 2 bases from V and 11 from J, leaving 7 bases between them. The CDR3 region is CASSLKSQQFF. The CDR3 DNA sequence: TGTGCCAGCAGCTTAAAGTCACAGCAGTTCTTC.

The V and J genes are TRBV6-5 and TRBJ2-2; the match to TRBD1 covers 7 bases. CDR3 length: 15 residues. With 7 bases clipped from V and 1 base from J, the junction kept 6 bases outside the gene matches. The germline CDR1 and CDR2 sequences are MNHEY and SVGAGI. CDR3 DNA: TGTGCCAGCAAGGGGGCCTCGGGGAACACCGGGGAGCTGTTTTTT. It codes for CASKGASGNTGELFF.

This clone was detected a few times. The chain combines TRBV11-3 with TRBJ2-3; D is ambiguous. The CDR3 has 13 residues. Trimming removed 6 bases at V and 3 bases at J, with 10 bases between. The germline V gene has CDR1 SGHNT and CDR2 YENEEA. CDR3 coding DNA: TGTGCCAGCAGTTCGGTGGGAACAGATACGCAGTATTTT. Residues: CASSSVGTDTQYF.

The chain recombines TRBV27 with TRBJ2-7; TRBD1 might be the D (5 bases). The V and J ends lost 4 bases and 12 bases respectively, with 22 bases between them. Germline CDR1 is MNHEY and CDR2 is SMNVEV (reference sequence). This CDR3 spans 14 amino acids. The CDR3 DNA follows: TGTGCCAGCAGTTGGTCCGGCAGGGAAAGTTCGGTGTACTTC. Translating gives CASSWSGRESSVYF.

This clone was observed once. CDR3 sequence (DNA): TGTGCCAGCAGAACCGGGAACACTGAAGCTTTCTTT. The encoded protein is CASRTGNTEAFF. V gene TRBV28 combines with J gene TRBJ1-1, with D unclear. This CDR3 is 12 amino acids long. Germline lookup yields CDR1 MDHEN and CDR2 SYDVKM. Trimming stripped 6 bases from V and 1 base from J, with 6 bases between.

The chain links TRBV4-2 to TRBJ2-3, with D unclear. The CDR3 runs to 15 residues. With 0 bases removed from V and 2 bases from J, the gap between germline ends came to 9 bases. CDR1 LGHNA and CDR2 YNFKEQ come from the germline V gene. The CDR3 loop is CASSQDPTPTDTQYF. For the CDR3, the DNA is TGTGCCAGCAGCCAAGATCCTACCCCCACAGATACGCAGTATTTT.

The gene calls are TRBV6-1 and TRBJ1-5; 7 bases are shared with TRBD1. The V segment lost 2 bases and the J segment 5 bases; nucleotides outside the gene matches: 6. The CDR3 is 15 amino acids. Germline V lookup: CDR1 MNHNS, CDR2 SASEGT. The CDR3 spells CASSEKRTGYQPQHF. The CDR3 nucleotides read TGTGCCAGCAGTGAAAAGCGGACAGGCTATCAGCCCCAGCATTTT.

This chain uses TRBV18 with TRBJ1-4; D may be TRBD1 (5 bases). V gave up 3 bases and J gave up 4 bases, with 15 bases separating them. The germline CDR1 and CDR2 sequences are KGHSH and LQKENI. This CDR3 is built from 16 residues. The CDR3 is CASSPPTTDYNEKLFF. DNA for the CDR3: TGTGCCAGCTCACCCCCTACGACAGATTATAATGAAAAACTGTTTTTT.

The chain couples TRBV27 to TRBJ2-2; 14 bases line up with TRBD2. The length of the CDR3 is 17 residues. J lost 7 bases, V lost 6 bases, and 10 bases had no gene match. CDR1 and CDR2 (germline): MNHEY, SMNVEV (reference sequence). The CDR3 reads CASRVLGTSGSDGELFF. The CDR3, as DNA: TGTGCCAGCAGAGTCTTGGGGACTAGCGGGAGTGACGGGGAGCTGTTTTTT.

This clone appeared a few times. V usage is TRBV7-2 and J usage is TRBJ2-7, with D tentatively TRBD1 (6 bases). V lost 3 bases to trimming and J lost 4 bases, with 16 bases between them. The CDR3 is made up of 15 amino acids. CDR1 SGHTA and CDR2 FQGNSA come from the germline V gene. Written as DNA, the CDR3 is TGTGCCAGCAGCTTGGGGGCGGGCCGCCAATACGAGCAGTACTTC. Protein sequence: CASSLGAGRQYEQYF.

This clone was picked up a small number of times. The chain combines TRBV6-1 with TRBJ2-7, with D tentatively TRBD1 (6 bases). Germline CDR1 reads MNHNS; CDR2 reads SASEGT. The CDR3 covers 12 residues. The V and J ends lost 7 bases and 3 bases respectively, with 10 bases between them. The CDR3, as DNA: TGTGCCAGCAAACTACAGGGCTACGAGCAGTACTTC. As protein: CASKLQGYEQYF.

This rearrangement joins TRBV19 to TRBJ2-3, with D perhaps matching TRBD1 or TRBD2 (5 bases each). Germline lookup yields CDR1 LNHDA and CDR2 SQIVND (reference sequence). This CDR3 has 15 amino acids. V was shortened by 3 bases and J by 6 bases, with 16 bases between the two germline ends. The CDR3 sequence: CASSIYPKGTDTQYF. CDR3 DNA: TGTGCCAGTAGTATCTATCCTAAGGGGACGGATACGCAGTATTTT.

This rearrangement joins TRBV19 to TRBJ2-7; TRBD1 matches at 7 bases. The V and J ends lost 5 bases and 0 bases, in that order; junction bases with no gene match: 16. The CDR3 extends over 18 amino acids. Germline V gene lookup returns CDR1 LNHDA and CDR2 SQIVND (reference sequence). The CDR3 loop reads CASSVRGRGITSSYEQYF. CDR3 sequence (DNA): TGTGCCAGTAGTGTGAGGGGGCGAGGAATAACAAGCTCCTACGAGCAGTACTTC. Based on the CDR3 plus reference TRBV19 and TRBJ2-7, the full variable domain is DGGITQSPKYLFRKEGQNVTLSCEQNLNHDAMYWYRQDPGQGLRLIYYSQIVNDFQKGDIAEGYSVSREKKESFPLTVTSAQKNPTAFYLCASSVRGRGITSSYEQYFGPGTRLTVT.

There are many counts of this clone. V gene TRBV5-1 combines with J gene TRBJ2-2, with D hard to call. In germline, CDR1 is SGHRS, CDR2 YFSETQ. Between the trimmed V and J ends, which lost 5 bases and 5 bases, there was a span of 13 bases. The CDR3 is made up of 14 amino acids. The CDR3 loop is CASSITVGTGELFF. CDR3 sequence (DNA): TGCGCCAGCAGTATCACGGTGGGGACCGGGGAGCTGTTTTTT. The full variable domain, its missing parts supplied by reference TRBV5-1 and TRBJ2-2, is KAGVTQTPRYLIKTRGQQVTLSCSPISGHRSVSWYQQTPGQGLQFLFEYFSETQRNKGNFPGRFSGRQFSNSRSEMNVSTLELGDSALYLCASSITVGTGELFFGEGSRLTVL.

The chain combines TRBV15 with TRBJ2-1; no firm D call. There are 17 residues in the CDR3. Deletions cut 0 bases from V and 0 bases from J, with 12 bases between. Per germline, CDR1 LNHNV and CDR2 YYDKDF (reference sequence). The CDR3 DNA reads TGTGCCACCAGCAGAGATCGGAACGGTTTCTCCTACAATGAGCAGTTCTTC. Its protein is CATSRDRNGFSYNEQFF.

The rearrangement uses TRBV7-9 and TRBJ2-1, with TRBD2 identical over 13 bases. With 3 bases clipped from V and 3 bases from J, the junction kept 8 bases outside the gene matches. CDR3 size: 18 residues. Looked up from germline, CDR1 is SEHNR and CDR2 is FQNEAQ (reference sequence). This chain's CDR3 is CASSFMPGLAGIYNEQFF. The CDR3 DNA reads TGTGCCAGCAGCTTCATGCCGGGACTAGCGGGAATCTACAATGAGCAGTTCTTC. The full variable domain, completed using reference TRBV7-9 and TRBJ2-1, is DTGVSQNPRHKITKRGQNVTFRCDPISEHNRLYWYRQTLGQGPEFLTYFQNEAQLEKSRLLSDRFSAERPKGSFSTLEIQRTEQGDSAMYLCASSFMPGLAGIYNEQFFGPGTRLTVL.

This clone was picked up a small number of times. V gene TRBV9 combines with J gene TRBJ1-1; D is unclear. CDR1 is SGDLS and CDR2 is YYNGEE in the germline V gene. The V end lost 0 bases, the J end lost 6 bases, and 18 bases lay between the germline ends. The CDR3 extends over 16 amino acids. The CDR3: CASSVGIRGADSEAFF. Written as DNA, the CDR3 is TGTGCCAGCAGCGTAGGTATCCGGGGTGCAGACTCTGAAGCTTTCTTT. The whole variable domain, filled in from reference TRBV9 and TRBJ1-1, reads DSGVTQTPKHLITATGQRVTLRCSPRSGDLSVYWYQQSLDQGLQFLIQYYNGEERAKGNILERFSAQQFPDLHSELNLSSLELGDSALYFCASSVGIRGADSEAFFGQGTRLTVV.